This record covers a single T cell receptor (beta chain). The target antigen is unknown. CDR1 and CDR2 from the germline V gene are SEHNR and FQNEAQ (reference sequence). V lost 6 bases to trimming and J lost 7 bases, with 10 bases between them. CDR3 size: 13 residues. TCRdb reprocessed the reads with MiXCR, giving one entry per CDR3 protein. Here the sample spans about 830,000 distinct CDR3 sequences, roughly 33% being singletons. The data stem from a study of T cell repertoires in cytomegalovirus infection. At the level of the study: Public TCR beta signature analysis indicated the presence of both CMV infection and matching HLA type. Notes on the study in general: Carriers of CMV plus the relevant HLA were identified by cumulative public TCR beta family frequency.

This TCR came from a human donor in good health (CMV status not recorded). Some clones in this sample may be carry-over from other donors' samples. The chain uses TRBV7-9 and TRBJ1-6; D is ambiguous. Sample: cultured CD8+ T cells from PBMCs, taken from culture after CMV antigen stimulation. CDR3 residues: CASRVADNSPLHF. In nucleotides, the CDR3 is TGTGCCAGCAGGGTGGCAGACAATTCACCCCTCCACTTT.